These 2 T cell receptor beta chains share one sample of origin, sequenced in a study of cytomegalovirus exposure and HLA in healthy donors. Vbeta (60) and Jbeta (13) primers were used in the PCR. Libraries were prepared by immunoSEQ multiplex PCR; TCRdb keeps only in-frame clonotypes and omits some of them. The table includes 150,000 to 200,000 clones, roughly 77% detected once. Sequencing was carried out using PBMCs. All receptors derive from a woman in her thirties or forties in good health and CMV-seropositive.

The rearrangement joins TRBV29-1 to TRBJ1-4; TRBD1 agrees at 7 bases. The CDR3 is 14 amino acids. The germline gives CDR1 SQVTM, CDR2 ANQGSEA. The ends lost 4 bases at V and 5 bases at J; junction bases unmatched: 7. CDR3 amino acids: CSVVLETGNEKLFF. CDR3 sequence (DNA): TGCAGCGTTGTTTTGGAGACAGGGAATGAAAAACTGTTTTTT.

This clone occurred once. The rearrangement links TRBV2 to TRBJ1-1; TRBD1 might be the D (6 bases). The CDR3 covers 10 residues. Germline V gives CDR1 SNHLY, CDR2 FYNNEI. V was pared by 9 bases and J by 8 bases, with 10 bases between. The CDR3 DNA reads TGTGCCAGAAAAGACAGGGAAGCTTTCTTT. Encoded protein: CARKDREAFF.